Following are 24 T cell receptor beta chains from one sample sequenced in a study of CD8 T cells in ankylosing spondylitis. TCRdb redid the calling of the 5' RACE reads with MiXCR, one entry per CDR3 protein. The table records about 130,000 distinct CDR3 sequences, roughly 7.3% of them present only once. The sequenced sample was blood, either unsorted or a sorted T cell fraction (not recorded which). These receptors were obtained from a male donor with ankylosing spondylitis or in good health (not recorded which).

The sample holds many counts of this clonotype. As DNA, the CDR3 is TGCGCCAGCAGGTTACCAGGGGGCGAGACCCAGTACTTC. Translated: CASRLPGGETQYF. The chain couples TRBV5-1 to TRBJ2-5; 8 bases agree with TRBD1. The CDR3 is 13 amino acids. CDR1 SGHRS and CDR2 YFSETQ come from the germline V gene. Trimming cost V 5 bases and J 5 bases; bases outside gene matches: 5.

This clonotype was found a few times. The chain joins TRBV5-1 to TRBJ2-5; D is perhaps TRBD2 (6 bases). Germline V lookup: CDR1 SGHRS, CDR2 YFSETQ. V gave up 4 bases and J gave up 2 bases, with 15 bases separating them. There are 15 residues in the CDR3. CDR3 DNA sequence: TGCGCCAGCAGCCCGGTGGTAGCGGAACAAGAGACCCAGTACTTC. Translating it yields CASSPVVAEQETQYF. The whole variable domain, remainder taken from reference TRBV5-1 and TRBJ2-5, is KAGVTQTPRYLIKTRGQQVTLSCSPISGHRSVSWYQQTPGQGLQFLFEYFSETQRNKGNFPGRFSGRQFSNSRSEMNVSTLELGDSALYLCASSPVVAEQETQYFGPGTRLLVL.

Many counts were recorded for this clonotype. The CDR3 DNA sequence: TGTGCCAGCTCACAGGGGAGTTTGGCGGGAGCCATGAATGAGCAGTTCTTC. It is translated as CASSQGSLAGAMNEQFF. This rearrangement joins TRBV18 to TRBJ2-1, with 7 bases lining up with TRBD2. Germline V gives CDR1 KGHSH, CDR2 LQKENI. The CDR3 length is 17 residues. V shed 4 bases and J 7 bases; nucleotides not matched to a gene: 16.

In its sample, this clonotype was seen many times. The chain has TRBV15 and TRBJ2-2; possible D gene TRBD1, 6 bases. CDR1 and CDR2 (germline): LNHNV, YYDKDF (reference sequence). The CDR3 is 16 residues long. Trimming left V 4 bases short and J 2 bases short, with 14 bases between. This CDR3 reads CATSTQPGHNTGELFF. For the CDR3, the DNA is TGTGCCACCAGCACACAACCGGGACATAACACCGGGGAGCTGTTTTTT.

This clonotype was picked up many times. This chain connects TRBV5-1 to TRBJ2-7, with unresolved D. The CDR3 loop spans 13 amino acids. Trimming left V 1 base short and J 3 bases short, with 8 bases between. Per the germline V gene, CDR1 is SGHRS and CDR2 is YFSETQ. The CDR3 region is CASSLLPDYEQYF. The DNA of the CDR3 is TGCGCCAGCAGCTTGTTGCCAGACTACGAGCAGTACTTC.

To note about this clonotype: A much more abundant neighbour one base away suggests this may be a read error. This chain links TRBV12-3 or TRBV12-4 with TRBJ1-2, with no clear D. The CDR3 consists of 14 residues. The CDR3 region is CASSTSDSVGGCTF. CDR3 nucleotide sequence: TGTGCCAGCAGCACCAGCGACTCGGTGGGAGGCTGCACCTTC.

This clonotype was seen at least ten times. This sequence joins TRBV12-3 or TRBV12-4 and TRBJ2-7, with no clear D. CDR3 size: 12 residues. Deletions cut 2 bases from V and 6 bases from J, with 8 bases between. CDR3 coding DNA: TGTGCCAGCAGTTTACCCCGCACCGAGCAGTACTTC. It translates to CASSLPRTEQYF.

The table lists this clonotype with many counts. This rearrangement joins TRBV20-1 to TRBJ1-1, with a possible D match to TRBD1 (6 bases). V lost 4 bases and J 6 bases, leaving 18 bases between the germline ends. CDR3 length: 14 residues. CDR1 and CDR2 (germline): DFQATT, SNEGSKA (reference sequence). As DNA, the CDR3 is TGCAGTGCTAAGCTAGACAGGTACGGTTCTGAAGCTTTCTTT. This translates into CSAKLDRYGSEAFF.

The table lists this clonotype with many counts. The rearrangement uses TRBV20-1 and TRBJ2-7, with unresolved D. There are 14 residues in the CDR3. Trimming left V 2 bases short and J 6 bases short, with 17 bases between. The germline CDR1 and CDR2 sequences are DFQATT and SNEGSKA (reference sequence). The CDR3 here is CSARPLGLSSEQYF. In DNA, the CDR3 is TGCAGTGCTAGACCGTTGGGTCTTTCATCCGAGCAGTACTTC.

In its sample, this clonotype was seen many times. V gene TRBV12-3 or TRBV12-4 combines with J gene TRBJ2-1; no clear D gene. Between the trimmed V and J ends, which lost 1 base and 6 bases, there was a span of 7 bases. CDR3 length: 13 residues. CDR3 in amino acids: CASSLGHANEQFF. The CDR3 DNA follows: TGTGCCAGCAGTTTAGGACACGCCAATGAGCAGTTCTTC.

Ten or more counts support this clonotype. This chain uses TRBV2 with TRBJ1-2; D gene unclear. Germline lookup yields CDR1 SNHLY and CDR2 FYNNEI. Trimming left V 4 bases short and J 4 bases short, with 16 bases between. The CDR3 length is 15 residues. Here the CDR3 reads CASSVVERAGYGYTF. The CDR3 DNA reads as TGTGCCAGCAGTGTTGTTGAAAGGGCCGGCTATGGCTACACCTTC.

J is TRBJ2-7 and V is TRBV7-9; no reliable D call. V was trimmed by 3 bases and J by 0 bases, leaving 12 bases between them. The CDR3 contains 15 residues. Germline V gives CDR1 SEHNR, CDR2 FQNEAQ (reference sequence). CDR3 loop: CASSFGQLLSYEQYF. CDR3 nucleotide sequence: TGTGCCAGCAGCTTCGGTCAGCTCCTCTCCTACGAGCAGTACTTC.

This clonotype was seen a handful of times. The chain recombines TRBV6-5 with TRBJ2-3, with 8 positions matching TRBD2. This CDR3 is 16 amino acids long. V trimming: 0 bases; J trimming: 2 bases; junction bases outside the gene matches: 4. CDR1 and CDR2 from the germline V gene are MNHEY and SVGAGI. CDR3 amino acids: CASSYSAGDITDTQYF. In nucleotides, the CDR3 is TGTGCCAGCAGTTACTCAGCGGGAGACATCACAGATACGCAGTATTTT.

This clonotype was picked up many times. This chain connects TRBV9 to TRBJ2-1; 8 bases map to TRBD1. In germline, CDR1 is SGDLS, CDR2 YYNGEE. This CDR3 has 14 residues. The V gene end was trimmed by 2 bases and the J gene end by 9 bases; junction bases not matched to a gene: 7. The CDR3 loop reads CASSVYGQGSEQFF. CDR3 nucleotide sequence: TGTGCCAGCAGCGTGTACGGACAGGGTAGTGAGCAGTTCTTC.

This clonotype was counted a few times. The chain couples TRBV20-1 to TRBJ1-2; no clear D gene. The CDR3 contains 15 residues. Trimming cost V 4 bases and J 2 bases, with 17 bases left between them. Germline-derived CDR1 and CDR2 are DFQATT and SNEGSKA (reference sequence). The CDR3 here is CSATSPLTGNYGYTF. The CDR3 DNA follows: TGCAGTGCTACCTCTCCATTGACTGGGAACTATGGCTACACCTTC.

The chain couples TRBV5-6 to TRBJ2-6; D gene uncertain. The germline CDR1 and CDR2 sequences are SGHDT and YYEEEE. CDR3 size: 15 residues. V lost 3 bases, J lost 0 bases, and 7 bases lay in between. CDR3 loop: CASSSYDSGANVLTF. As DNA, the CDR3 is TGTGCCAGCAGCTCTTACGACTCTGGGGCCAACGTCCTGACTTTC.

This clonotype was counted at least ten times. The V call is TRBV4-2, the J call TRBJ2-3; D may correspond to TRBD1 or TRBD2 (5 bases each). Trimming pared 4 bases from V and 2 bases from J, leaving 16 bases between. Germline V gene sequence: CDR1 LGHNA, CDR2 YNFKEQ. The CDR3 spans 16 residues. CDR3 amino acids: CASSLKGDAFTDTQYF. The CDR3 DNA sequence: TGTGCCAGCAGCCTTAAAGGGGACGCCTTCACAGATACGCAGTATTTT.

This clonotype was picked up many times. The chain recombines TRBV20-1 with TRBJ2-5; D remains unclear. CDR3 length: 13 amino acids. V shed 0 bases and J shed 13 bases, with 18 bases lying between them. The germline V gene has CDR1 DFQATT and CDR2 SNEGSKA (reference sequence). CDR3 DNA sequence: TGCAGTGCTAGAGATGGGTCCGGCCATGGATCGTACTTC. Protein sequence: CSARDGSGHGSYF.

This clonotype was observed many times. The chain links TRBV20-1 to TRBJ2-2; TRBD2 matches 9 bases. CDR1 and CDR2 from the germline V gene are DFQATT and SNEGSKA (reference sequence). CDR3 length: 16 amino acids. V shed 3 bases, J shed 3 bases, and the junction held 8 bases outside the gene matches. As DNA, the CDR3 is TGCAGTGCTAGGGCTAGCGGGGCTGGATACACCGGGGAGCTGTTTTTT. Translating it yields CSARASGAGYTGELFF.

In its sample, this clonotype was seen a few times. The gene calls are TRBV5-1 and TRBJ1-2; D is undetermined. The germline V and J ends were trimmed by 2 bases and 0 bases, with 14 bases remaining between them. Germline-derived CDR1 and CDR2 are SGHRS and YFSETQ. The CDR3 extends over 16 amino acids. Here the CDR3 reads CASSLHTGRANYGYTF. The CDR3 DNA reads as TGCGCCAGCAGCTTACACACCGGGAGAGCTAACTATGGCTACACCTTC. Full variable domain (remainder filled in from reference TRBV5-1 and TRBJ1-2): KAGVTQTPRYLIKTRGQQVTLSCSPISGHRSVSWYQQTPGQGLQFLFEYFSETQRNKGNFPGRFSGRQFSNSRSEMNVSTLELGDSALYLCASSLHTGRANYGYTFGSGTRLTVV.

At least ten counts were recorded for this clonotype. The chain carries TRBV25-1 and TRBJ2-5; tentatively, D is TRBD1 (5 bases). With 0 bases removed from V and 4 bases from J, the gap between germline ends came to 12 bases. The germline V gene encodes CDR1 MGHDK and CDR2 SYGVNS. The CDR3 loop spans 15 amino acids. The CDR3 bases are TGTGCCAGCAGTGAATATAAGGGGTACCCAGAGACCCAGTACTTC. As protein: CASSEYKGYPETQYF. Using reference TRBV25-1 and TRBJ2-5 for the parts outside the CDR3, the full variable domain is EADIYQTPRYLVIGTGKKITLECSQTMGHDKMYWYQQDPGMELHLIHYSYGVNSTEKGDLSSESTVSRIRTEHFPLTLESARPSHTSQYLCASSEYKGYPETQYFGPGTRLLVL.

In this sample, this clonotype turned up many times. The chain is built from TRBV3-1 and TRBJ2-7, with D perhaps given as TRBD1 or TRBD2 (5 bases each). Germline-derived CDR1 and CDR2 are LGHDT and YNNKEL (reference sequence). CDR3 length: 14 amino acids. Trimming cost V 3 bases and J 2 bases, with 11 bases left between them. The CDR3 region is CASSHVRGAYEQYF. The CDR3 region has the DNA TGTGCCAGCAGCCATGTAAGGGGAGCCTACGAGCAGTACTTC.

V usage is TRBV6-5 and J usage is TRBJ2-3; TRBD1 agrees at 8 bases. V lost 2 bases to trimming and J lost 2 bases; unmatched junction nucleotides: 12. The CDR3 extends over 18 amino acids. The germline V gene encodes CDR1 MNHEY and CDR2 SVGAGI. CDR3 nucleotides: TGTGCCAGCAGTTACGAATACTTCGGACAGGGTGTCACAGATACGCAGTATTTT. Encoded protein: CASSYEYFGQGVTDTQYF.

This clonotype was counted ten times or more. The rearrangement uses TRBV7-9 and TRBJ2-3; D gene unclear. Trimming pared 5 bases from V and 4 bases from J, leaving 7 bases between. This CDR3 has 12 residues. CDR1 and CDR2 (germline): SEHNR, FQNEAQ (reference sequence). The CDR3 coding sequence is TGTGCCAGCAGCCAGATCGCAGATACGCAGTATTTT. The encoded protein is CASSQIADTQYF.